These 30 T cell receptor beta chains originate from one sample sequenced in a study of blood T cells in healthy people across ages. Next came a second PCR, run for 7 to 11 cycles, which used a sample-barcoded 5' primer along with a J-beta primer mix. From the 5' RACE reads, TCRdb called clonotypes with MiXCR, one entry per CDR3 protein. The table shows about 970,000 distinct CDR3 sequences, with about 51% occurring only once. The specimen was blood. The receptors originated from a woman aged 60 to 75 in good health.

This clonotype was detected once. V is TRBV5-1 and J is TRBJ2-3; TRBD2 might be the D (5 bases). The germline gives CDR1 SGHRS, CDR2 YFSETQ. V was shortened by 4 bases and J by 2 bases, with 17 bases between the two germline ends. This CDR3 contains 16 residues. Here the CDR3 DNA reads TGCGCCAGCAGCCCTCATATGGACTTTAACACAGATACGCAGTATTTT. Encoded protein: CASSPHMDFNTDTQYF.

Only a few counts were recorded for this clonotype. The chain recombines TRBV7-9 with TRBJ2-1; 8 positions agree with TRBD2. The V and J ends lost 4 bases and 7 bases, in that order; junction bases with no gene match: 3. This CDR3 comprises 13 residues. The germline CDR1 and CDR2 sequences are SEHNR and FQNEAQ (reference sequence). The CDR3 is CASSSRLANEQFF. In DNA form, the CDR3 reads TGTGCCAGCAGCTCCAGACTAGCGAATGAGCAGTTCTTC.

V and J are TRBV5-1 and TRBJ2-1; the match to TRBD2 covers 12 bases. V was pared by 5 bases and J by 4 bases, with 10 bases of the junction left unmatched. Looked up from germline, CDR1 is SGHRS and CDR2 is YFSETQ. The CDR3 length is 17 residues. In nucleotides, the CDR3 is TGCGCCAGCAGTGTTCTAGCGGGAGGGCCGAGATACAATGAGCAGTTCTTC. Its translation: CASSVLAGGPRYNEQFF.

This rearrangement joins TRBV28 to TRBJ1-4, with D perhaps TRBD1 (6 bases). Trimming cost V 10 bases and J 9 bases, with 15 bases left between them. Germline lookup yields CDR1 MDHEN and CDR2 SYDVKM. The CDR3 length is 12 residues. CDR3 residues: CATQGGGKKLFF. In DNA, the CDR3 is TGTGCCACCCAGGGAGGGGGTAAAAAACTGTTTTTT.

The chain has TRBV7-2 and TRBJ2-1, with 8 bases matching TRBD2. Looked up from germline, CDR1 is SGHTA and CDR2 is FQGNSA. CDR3 length: 13 residues. V lost 8 bases and J lost 6; bases outside the gene matches: 6. CDR3 sequence: CASGIAGLNEQFF. CDR3 sequence (DNA): TGTGCCAGCGGAATAGCGGGACTCAATGAGCAGTTCTTC. Using reference TRBV7-2 and TRBJ2-1 for the parts outside the CDR3, the full variable domain is GAGVSQSPSNKVTEKGKDVELRCDPISGHTALYWYRQSLGQGLEFLIYFQGNSAPDKSGLPSDRFSAERTGGSVSTLTIQRTQQEDSAVYLCASGIAGLNEQFFGPGTRLTVL.

The rearrangement uses TRBV6-6 and TRBJ1-6, with D perhaps matching TRBD1 (5 bases). The CDR3 sequence is 15 residues long. Trimming pared 6 bases from V and 6 bases from J, leaving 15 bases between. Germline CDR1 and CDR2: MNHNY and SVGAGI (reference sequence). CDR3 loop: CASRIAEGLNSPLHF. For the CDR3, the DNA is TGTGCCAGCAGGATCGCTGAGGGGCTTAATTCACCCCTCCACTTT.

Here the CDR3 reads CAISESERGLEDEKLFF. CDR3 sequence (DNA): TGTGCCATCAGTGAGTCGGAACGTGGCCTGGAGGATGAAAAACTGTTTTTT. The rearrangement joins TRBV10-3 to TRBJ1-4; D gene unclear. CDR3 length: 17 amino acids. V lost 0 bases to trimming and J lost 6 bases, with 17 bases between them. CDR1 is ENHRY, CDR2 SYGVKD, per germline.

The chain is built from TRBV27 and TRBJ1-2, with TRBD1 as a possible D gene (6 bases). V lost 6 bases and J 5 bases, leaving 16 bases between the germline ends. The CDR3 totals 14 residues. Germline V gene data show CDR1 as MNHEY and CDR2 as SMNVEV (reference sequence). The CDR3 DNA sequence: TGTGCCAGCAGATCAACAGGGAGCAATTATGGCTACACCTTC. This gives the protein CASRSTGSNYGYTF.

The chain couples TRBV5-1 to TRBJ2-1; 7 bases agree with TRBD1. The CDR3 spans 16 residues. CDR1 SGHRS and CDR2 YFSETQ come from the germline V gene. Unmatched junction bases numbered 8, after V lost 2 bases and J lost 3 bases. The chain's CDR3 is CASSLGQDRNYNEQFF. The CDR3 region has the DNA TGCGCCAGCAGCTTAGGACAGGACAGAAACTACAATGAGCAGTTCTTC.

In regard to this clonotype: A read error may produce the germline difference seen at one junction end. V is TRBV6-1 and J is TRBJ2-1; TRBD1 or TRBD2 may be the D gene (5 bases each). CDR1 is MNHNS and CDR2 is SASEGT in the germline V gene. There are 12 residues in the CDR3. The CDR3 DNA is TGTGCCAGCATTGAAGCTGGGGGTGAGCAGTTCTTC. Translating gives CASIEAGGEQFF.

Turning to this clonotype: At one of its ends the junction is not consistent with the germline gene, which may arise from a read error. The CDR3 region has the DNA TGCAGCGTTTCCCCCTCACAAGGGACCCAGTACTTC. Its protein is CSVSPSQGTQYF. J is TRBJ2-5 and V is TRBV29-1; D gene unclear. The germline V gene encodes CDR1 SQVTM and CDR2 ANQGSEA. CDR3 size: 12 residues.

This rearrangement joins TRBV4-2 to TRBJ2-3, with D possibly being TRBD1 or TRBD2 (7 bases each). The CDR3 sequence is 19 residues long. Germline assignment: CDR1 LGHNA and CDR2 YNFKEQ. The V gene lost 1 base and the J gene lost 5 bases, with 25 bases spanning the gap. The CDR3 protein is CASSQVSHSGGGLRDTQYF. The CDR3 bases are TGTGCCAGCAGCCAAGTAAGCCACTCAGGGGGAGGGCTGAGAGATACGCAGTATTTT.

This clonotype was recorded a few times. The rearrangement links TRBV3-1 to TRBJ2-1; D is ambiguous. Germline V gene lookup returns CDR1 LGHDT and CDR2 YNNKEL (reference sequence). Between the trimmed V and J ends, which lost 2 bases and 10 bases, there was a span of 12 bases. The CDR3 loop spans 13 amino acids. The CDR3 spells CASSQPKDPEQFF. In nucleotides, the CDR3 is TGTGCCAGCAGCCAACCAAAGGACCCCGAGCAGTTCTTC.

This sequence joins TRBV15 and TRBJ2-1; D may be TRBD2 (6 bases). Trimming removed 1 base at V and 10 bases at J, with 17 bases between. The CDR3 spans 15 residues. Germline CDR1 is LNHNV and CDR2 is YYDKDF (reference sequence). The CDR3 region is CATSRAGSPGYEQFF. Here the CDR3 DNA reads TGTGCCACCAGCAGAGCCGGGAGCCCAGGGTACGAGCAGTTCTTC. The full variable domain, its missing parts supplied by reference TRBV15 and TRBJ2-1, is DAMVIQNPRYQVTQFGKPVTLSCSQTLNHNVMYWYQQKSSQAPKLLFHYYDKDFNNEADTPDNFQSRRPNTSFCFLDIRSPGLGDTAMYLCATSRAGSPGYEQFFGPGTRLTVL.

This clonotype was seen a handful of times. V and J are TRBV20-1 and TRBJ2-5, with D perhaps being TRBD1 or TRBD2 (5 bases each). V was pared by 4 bases and J by 6 bases, with 12 bases between. This CDR3 contains 12 residues. Germline CDR1 reads DFQATT; CDR2 reads SNEGSKA (reference sequence). The CDR3 bases are TGCAGTGCTATCAGGGAGATAAAGACCCAGTACTTC. Its translation is CSAIREIKTQYF.

The V call is TRBV7-9, the J call TRBJ1-1, with D unresolved. Trimming took off 5 bases at V and 3 bases at J, with 10 bases between the two ends. This CDR3 is 13 amino acids long. Germline values: CDR1 SEHNR, CDR2 FQNEAQ (reference sequence). Here the CDR3 reads CASSRPSHTEAFF. In DNA, the CDR3 is TGTGCCAGCAGCCGCCCCTCCCACACTGAAGCTTTCTTT.

The rearrangement uses TRBV5-5 and TRBJ2-1; unclear D gene. CDR1 and CDR2 from the germline V gene are SGHKS and YYEKEE (reference sequence). The CDR3 loop spans 13 amino acids. V shed 2 bases and J shed 8 bases, with 11 bases lying between them. This CDR3 is CASSFLPFDEQFF. The CDR3 DNA sequence: TGTGCCAGCAGCTTTTTACCCTTCGATGAGCAGTTCTTC.

The rearrangement uses TRBV7-2 and TRBJ2-4; perhaps TRBD2 as D (5 bases). The CDR3 is made up of 13 amino acids. V was shortened by 8 bases and J by 0 bases, with 8 bases between the two germline ends. From germline, CDR1 is SGHTA and CDR2 FQGNSA. The CDR3 region is CASGSLAKNIQYF. In DNA, the CDR3 is TGTGCCAGCGGGAGCCTAGCCAAAAACATTCAGTACTTC.

The V call is TRBV9, the J call TRBJ2-3; D is unclear. V dropped 3 bases and J dropped 2 bases, with 13 bases sitting between them. Germline lookup yields CDR1 SGDLS and CDR2 YYNGEE. This CDR3 comprises 15 residues. CDR3 DNA sequence: TGTGCCAGCAGCGCTAGACGGATTGACACAGATACGCAGTATTTT. It codes for CASSARRIDTDTQYF.

In DNA form, the CDR3 reads TGTGCCAGCAGTGAAGCGCTCAGGGGTCGACAGCCCCAGCATTTT. Encoded protein: CASSEALRGRQPQHF. The chain uses TRBV2 and TRBJ1-5; D is possibly TRBD1 (6 bases). V gave up 0 bases and J gave up 7 bases, with 13 bases separating them. Looked up from germline, CDR1 is SNHLY and CDR2 is FYNNEI. The CDR3 spans 15 residues.

This clonotype was counted a few times. The J gene is TRBJ2-7, the V gene TRBV4-1; 7 nucleotides agree with TRBD2. The CDR3 is 16 residues long. V dropped 0 bases and J dropped 3; count of bases not matched to a gene: 8. Looked up from germline, CDR1 is MGHRA and CDR2 is YSYEKL. Written as DNA, the CDR3 is TGCGCCAGCAGCCAAGATGAGTTCGAGCGGGGCTACGAGCAGTACTTC. Protein sequence: CASSQDEFERGYEQYF.

J is TRBJ1-2 and V is TRBV2, with D perhaps TRBD1 (6 bases). The germline V gene encodes CDR1 SNHLY and CDR2 FYNNEI. Trimming removed 4 bases from V and 6 bases from J, with 15 bases in between. The length of the CDR3 is 14 residues. The CDR3 region has the DNA TGTGCCAGCAGTGTACGGGGGGCCTTGGATGGCTACACCTTC. As protein: CASSVRGALDGYTF.

This clonotype appeared a single time. The gene calls are TRBV7-2 and TRBJ2-6; D unclear. Between the trimmed V and J ends, which lost 5 bases and 2 bases, there was a span of 13 bases. This CDR3 comprises 16 residues. The germline gives CDR1 SGHTA, CDR2 FQGNSA. The CDR3 DNA reads TGTGCCAGCAGCCCCGCCCCCACAACTGGGGCCAACGTCCTGACTTTC. Translating it yields CASSPAPTTGANVLTF.

This clonotype was recorded at least ten times. This rearrangement joins TRBV29-1 to TRBJ2-7; possible D gene TRBD2, 5 bases. The CDR3 totals 11 residues. Germline assignment: CDR1 SQVTM and CDR2 ANQGSEA. V was cut by 7 bases and J by 4 bases, with 11 bases left in between. The CDR3 spells CSAEEGYEQYF. The CDR3 DNA sequence: TGCAGCGCCGAAGAGGGATACGAGCAGTACTTC.

Turning to this clonotype: Its ends do not fully match the called genes, so a read error is possible. The chain has TRBV20-1 and TRBJ2-3; D remains unclear. CDR1 and CDR2 from the germline V gene are DFQATT and SNEGSKA (reference sequence). The CDR3 loop spans 11 amino acids. In nucleotides, the CDR3 is TGCAGTGTTTACTTTCCAGACACGCAGTATTTT. Translated, it gives CSVYFPDTQYF.

This clonotype was detected ten times or more. This chain uses TRBV27 with TRBJ2-1, with 11 bases that match TRBD1. Germline CDR1 and CDR2: MNHEY and SMNVEV (reference sequence). The CDR3 has 15 residues. Trimming cost V 2 bases and J 4 bases; bases outside gene matches: 1. Written as DNA, the CDR3 is TGTGCCAGCAGTTTAGGGACAGGGGGGTACAATGAGCAGTTCTTC. Protein sequence: CASSLGTGGYNEQFF.

There are a few counts of this clonotype. This sequence joins TRBV29-1 and TRBJ2-3; possibly TRBD1 for D (6 bases). The ends were cut back, 6 bases at V and 1 base at J, with 14 bases in the middle. This CDR3 region has 14 residues. From germline, CDR1 is SQVTM and CDR2 ANQGSEA. Here the CDR3 reads CSVSRGSGTDTQYF. The CDR3 DNA follows: TGCAGCGTGTCCAGGGGATCTGGCACAGATACGCAGTATTTT.

This clonotype turned up a few times. The chain employs TRBV2 and TRBJ2-6; tentatively, D is TRBD1 (5 bases). The V end lost 7 bases, the J end lost 4 bases, and 23 bases lay between the germline ends. The CDR3 extends over 18 amino acids. CDR1 and CDR2 from the germline V gene are SNHLY and FYNNEI. The CDR3 bases are TGTGCCAGCAAGCCCGTGACTGCACAGGTAGCAGGGGCCAACGTCCTGACTTTC. Translation: CASKPVTAQVAGANVLTF. Based on the CDR3 plus reference TRBV2 and TRBJ2-6, the full variable domain is EPEVTQTPSHQVTQMGQEVILRCVPISNHLYFYWYRQILGQKVEFLVSFYNNEISEKSEIFDDQFSVERPDGSNFTLKIRSTKLEDSAMYFCASKPVTAQVAGANVLTFGAGSRLTVL.

This clonotype was seen a few times. This chain links TRBV7-9 with TRBJ2-1; perhaps TRBD1 as D (6 bases). Germline assignment: CDR1 SEHNR and CDR2 FQNEAQ (reference sequence). Trimming removed 3 bases at V and 6 bases at J, with 15 bases between. There are 15 residues in the CDR3. The DNA for the CDR3 is TGTGCCAGCAGCTTTAACAGGGCCAGTCTCAATGAGCAGTTCTTC. Translated: CASSFNRASLNEQFF.

This clonotype has more than one count but fewer than ten. V usage is TRBV7-9 and J usage is TRBJ2-7; the D is unclear. CDR1 and CDR2 from the germline V gene are SEHNR and FQNEAQ (reference sequence). The V gene lost 0 bases and the J gene lost 2 bases, with 11 bases spanning the gap. This CDR3 comprises 15 residues. Here the CDR3 reads CASSLAGLTTYEQYF. The CDR3 DNA reads TGTGCCAGCAGCTTAGCGGGCCTAACAACCTACGAGCAGTACTTC.